The rows below give T cell receptor beta chains drawn from one sample of a study of response to subunit inactivated influenza vaccine. MiXCR, applied by TCRdb to the RT-PCR reads, yields one record per CDR3 protein. The data contain about 190,000 distinct CDR3 sequences, 13% to 15% of them singletons. The sample was CD8+ T cells sorted from PBMCs, taken about 5 days after vaccination. These receptors all stem from a man aged 50-59 years who received an inactivated influenza vaccine. The conserved cysteine and the conserved F or W are not part of the CDR3 here.

v_gene | CDR3aa
TRBV6-1 | ASRTSGEETQY
TRBV4-3 | ASSQELAGGRSYEQY
TRBV15 | ATSRGIPYQETQY
TRBV7-7 | ASSAGPRLAGTAYNEQF
TRBV20-1 | SASDNQGDTQY
TRBV7-2 | ASGEFTDTQY
TRBV25-1 | ASSASGTGELF
TRBV11-2 | ASSLVGWLAGGGVGTDTQY
TRBV20-1 | SARDLAGAYNEQF
TRBV4-3 | ASRRGLAPMNEQF
TRBV20-1 | SARDSLARYNEQF